The T cell receptor beta chain under discussion was sequenced for a study of cytotoxic CD8 clonotypes in ibrutinib-treated CLL. Study context: Average yields of approximately 230,000 productive templates and 75,000 to 95,000 productive rearrangements characterized the samples.

Sequencing was performed with immunoSEQ multiplex PCR; in TCRdb, only in-frame clones are kept and a portion is missing. The profile shows 15,000 to 20,000 clones, 68% of them singletons. To note about this clone: The antigen is not known.

Study results and caveats: While tracking circulating CD8+ T-cell counts, baseline clonality exceeded that of age-matched healthy donors. Public clonotypes, rarely seen, contracted or held steady on treatment.

The specimen was PBMCs, collected before ibrutinib treatment. The receptor's source is a human donor with chronic lymphocytic leukemia.

CDR3 coding DNA: TGCGCCAGCAGCCTGCGGGAAGGTACGCAGTATTTT. Encoded protein: CASSLREGTQYF. The rearrangement uses TRBV4-1 and TRBJ2-3; D is possibly TRBD2 (6 bases). The CDR3 has 12 amino acids. V shed 4 bases and J shed 8 bases, with 10 bases lying between them. The germline V gene has CDR1 MGHRA and CDR2 YSYEKL.